The sequence of this T cell receptor (beta chain) was determined in a study of cytomegalovirus exposure and HLA in healthy donors. Overall study results and limits: It was only CMV serostatus that was available as immune exposure information.

Looked up from germline, CDR1 is LGHNA and CDR2 is YNFKEQ. V shed 0 bases and J shed 4 bases, with 6 bases lying between them. The CDR3 loop spans 14 amino acids. A note on this clone: Its antigen is not known.

In the PCR, 60 Vbeta and 13 Jbeta primers were used. Clones were sequenced by immunoSEQ multiplex PCR, and TCRdb holds only the in-frame ones, with some missing. The sample contains about 200,000 clones, 79% of which appear only once. This chain joins TRBV4-2 and TRBJ2-2; D may be TRBD2 (5 bases). The source of this sequence is a male donor in good health and CMV-seropositive. The sequencing input was PBMCs. The CDR3 sequence is CASSQDRGTGELFF. In DNA form, the CDR3 reads TGTGCCAGCAGCCAAGATCGGGGCACCGGGGAGCTGTTTTTT.